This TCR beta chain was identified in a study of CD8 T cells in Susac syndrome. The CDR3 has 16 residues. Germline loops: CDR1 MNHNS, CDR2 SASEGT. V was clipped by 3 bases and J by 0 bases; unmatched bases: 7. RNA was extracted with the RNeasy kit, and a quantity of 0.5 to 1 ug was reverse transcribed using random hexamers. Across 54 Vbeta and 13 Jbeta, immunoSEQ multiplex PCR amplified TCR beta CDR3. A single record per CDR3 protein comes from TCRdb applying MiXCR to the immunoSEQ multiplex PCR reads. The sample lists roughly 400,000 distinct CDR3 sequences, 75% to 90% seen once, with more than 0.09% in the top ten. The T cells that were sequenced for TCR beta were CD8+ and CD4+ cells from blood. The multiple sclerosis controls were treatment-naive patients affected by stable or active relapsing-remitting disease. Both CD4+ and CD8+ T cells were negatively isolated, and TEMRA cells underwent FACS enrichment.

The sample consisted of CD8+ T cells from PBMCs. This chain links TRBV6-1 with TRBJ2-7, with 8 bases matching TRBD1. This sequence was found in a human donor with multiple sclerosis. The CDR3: CASSDRDRRNSYEQYF. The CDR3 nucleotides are TGTGCCAGCAGTGACAGGGACAGGCGAAACTCCTACGAGCAGTACTTC.